Described below is a single T cell receptor beta chain sequence and its context. The antigen is not known. The sample is drawn from a study of identical twins. Template switching supplied a universal primer site; unique molecular identifiers were carried on the cDNA. TCRdb recomputed calls from the 5' RACE reads with MiXCR, one row per CDR3 protein. The repertoire has about 700,000 distinct CDR3 sequences, 8.6% of them found once; the top ten carry approximately 0.94%. Healthy Caucasians made up all donors. Study-wide findings and caveats: Conclusions relied on cross-sectional statistical analysis, not following the same donors. In cord blood, abundant beta clonotypes had fewer insertions; memory showed no trend.

These same data were also listed under a study on yellow fever vaccine responses in identical twins.

The sequence was collected from a woman aged 18-35 years in good health. Sequenced input: PBMCs.

For the CDR3, the DNA is TGTGCCAGCAGCTACCGGACAGATCAAGAGACCCAGTACTTC. Protein sequence: CASSYRTDQETQYF. The chain employs TRBV7-9 and TRBJ2-5; TRBD1 might be the D (6 bases). This CDR3 spans 14 amino acids. From germline, CDR1 is SEHNR and CDR2 FQNEAQ (reference sequence). Trimming shortened V by 4 bases and J by 2 bases, and 11 bases separated the two germline ends.